This T cell receptor (beta chain) was documented in a study of T cell repertoires in cytomegalovirus infection. About the study: An indication of both CMV infection and matching HLA type came from public TCR beta signatures.

Germline V gene sequence: CDR1 SEHNR, CDR2 FQNEAQ (reference sequence). Trimming at V came to 5 bases and at J to 2 bases, leaving 7 bases not matched to a gene. The CDR3 is 16 amino acids. TCRdb fed the reads into MiXCR, producing one record per CDR3 protein. Counted here are about a million distinct CDR3 sequences, 25% to 40% occurring once; the ten biggest clones make up roughly an eighth. In its sample, this clonotype was seen a few times. Its antigen is not identified. The study, taken as a whole, reports: Clonotype analysis showed dominance of the ex vivo response by HLA-C-restricted CMV-specific TCR beta clonotypes. Individuals carrying CMV plus the relevant HLA were identified by cumulative frequency of public TCR beta families.

The clonotype originates from a human donor in good health (CMV status not recorded). Some clones in this sample may be carry-over from other donors' samples. This chain links TRBV7-9 with TRBJ1-2; 11 bases map to TRBD1. The source was cultured CD8+ T cells from PBMCs, collected from culture after CMV antigen stimulation. CDR3 bases: TGTGCCAGCAGCCCCGGGACAGGGGGGTTAAACTATGGCTACACCTTC. Translated, it gives CASSPGTGGLNYGYTF.